The 18 T cell receptor beta chains given below trace back to one sample, sequenced in a study of patients and donors after allogeneic stem cell transplantation. A single record per CDR3 protein comes from TCRdb applying MiXCR to the RT-PCR reads. This table holds approximately 430,000 distinct CDR3 sequences, 16% found once. Sequenced material: blood, either unsorted or a sorted T cell fraction (not recorded which). The receptors here all came from a human donor who was either an allogeneic HSCT recipient or a stem cell or donor lymphocyte infusion donor (not recorded which). It is not recorded whose cells these are; they may come from a transplant donor.

This chain uses TRBV7-2 with TRBJ1-6; the D gene is possibly TRBD1 (6 bases). CDR1 and CDR2 (germline): SGHTA, FQGNSA. Trimming pared 1 base from V and 10 bases from J, leaving 14 bases between. This CDR3 has 15 amino acids. CDR3 region: CASSLDRGAASPLHF. CDR3 DNA sequence: TGTGCCAGCAGCTTAGATCGGGGGGCGGCATCACCCCTCCACTTT.

There are a few counts of this clonotype. The V call is TRBV10-3, the J call TRBJ2-1; TRBD1 matches at 9 bases. CDR3 length equals 16 residues. Trimming removed 4 bases from V and 7 bases from J; junction bases left unmatched: 11. From germline, CDR1 is ENHRY and CDR2 SYGVKD. DNA for the CDR3: TGTGCCATCAGTGCCTTCCGGGACAGGGAAGGAAATGAGCAGTTCTTC. Its translation is CAISAFRDREGNEQFF.

This clonotype was seen more than once but under ten times. The CDR3 DNA reads TGTGCCAGCGGGAAGACTAGCGGGACTAGAAACATTCAGTACTTC. Amino acids: CASGKTSGTRNIQYF. V usage is TRBV2 and J usage is TRBJ2-4; 11 nucleotides agree with TRBD2. V gave up 8 bases and J gave up 6 bases; unmatched junction bases: 9. The V gene's germline CDR1 is SNHLY and CDR2 FYNNEI. The CDR3 is 15 residues long.

The chain employs TRBV9 and TRBJ2-7; D is unresolved. The V gene lost 0 bases and the J gene lost 0 bases, with 10 bases spanning the gap. The CDR3 spans 15 residues. Germline V gene lookup returns CDR1 SGDLS and CDR2 YYNGEE. CDR3: CASSVGDRSSYEQYF. As DNA, the CDR3 is TGTGCCAGCAGCGTAGGTGACCGGAGCTCCTACGAGCAGTACTTC.

This chain's CDR3 is CASSHTEGLGAYEQYF. The CDR3 DNA reads TGTGCCAGCAGTCACACCGAGGGCTTAGGAGCCTACGAGCAGTACTTC. The chain couples TRBV28 to TRBJ2-7, with a tentative D call TRBD2 (5 bases). The length of the CDR3 is 16 residues. Germline V gene lookup returns CDR1 MDHEN and CDR2 SYDVKM. The germline V and J ends were trimmed by 5 bases and 2 bases, with 19 bases remaining between them.

The chain combines TRBV29-1 with TRBJ2-5; D might be TRBD1 (5 bases). The CDR3 extends over 14 amino acids. Per germline, CDR1 SQVTM and CDR2 ANQGSEA. V lost 2 bases and J lost 0, with 10 bases in between. CDR3 loop: CSVETRRDQETQYF. The CDR3 coding sequence is TGCAGCGTTGAAACTCGCAGGGACCAAGAGACCCAGTACTTC.

V usage is TRBV4-3 and J usage is TRBJ2-1; 9 bases are a match to TRBD1. This CDR3 comprises 18 residues. Germline values: CDR1 LGHNA, CDR2 YSLEER. The V segment lost 1 base and the J segment 5 bases; nucleotides outside the gene matches: 12. The CDR3 loop is CASSQVSAGQGSDNEQFF. DNA for the CDR3: TGCGCCAGCAGCCAAGTCTCGGCGGGACAGGGAAGCGACAATGAGCAGTTCTTC.

The chain couples TRBV18 to TRBJ2-3; D is possibly TRBD2 (6 bases). The CDR3 is 14 residues long. Germline-derived CDR1 and CDR2 are KGHSH and LQKENI. The V and J ends lost 3 bases and 0 bases respectively, with 7 bases between them. The CDR3 sequence: CASSPSGSTDTQYF. CDR3 DNA sequence: TGTGCCAGCTCACCCAGCGGGAGCACAGATACGCAGTATTTT.

Only a few counts were recorded for this clonotype. The chain has TRBV6-5 and TRBJ2-7, with D maybe TRBD1 (6 bases). This CDR3 spans 13 amino acids. Germline CDR1 MNHEY, CDR2 SVGAGI. Trimming took 1 base from V and 5 from J, leaving 9 bases between them. In DNA form, the CDR3 reads TGTGCCAGCAGTTACTTCAGGGGCCACGAGCAGTACTTC. The encoded protein is CASSYFRGHEQYF.

This clonotype was picked up a small number of times. The V call is TRBV24-1, the J call TRBJ2-3, with 8 bases lining up with TRBD1. Germline V lookup: CDR1 KGHDR, CDR2 SFDVKD. Trimming took 3 bases from V and 4 from J; bases not matched to a gene: 8. CDR3 length: 16 amino acids. The CDR3: CATSDRTGSLADTQYF. CDR3 sequence (DNA): TGTGCCACCAGTGATCGGACAGGGAGTTTAGCAGATACGCAGTATTTT.

The chain is built from TRBV7-3 and TRBJ1-6; tentative D call: TRBD1 (5 bases). There are 15 residues in the CDR3. Germline V CDR1 and CDR2: SGHTA, FQGTGA. Trimming removed 2 bases from V and 10 bases from J, with 15 bases in between. CDR3 loop: CASSLDLDPGSPLHF. CDR3 nucleotides: TGTGCCAGCAGCTTAGATCTGGACCCAGGGTCACCCCTCCACTTT.

This clonotype turned up a few times. The chain couples TRBV29-1 to TRBJ2-3; 9 nucleotides match TRBD1. Germline V lookup: CDR1 SQVTM, CDR2 ANQGSEA. The CDR3 has 19 residues. After removal of 0 bases from V and 8 bases from J, the junction contained 21 bases not matched to a gene. CDR3 loop: CSVEDSLGDRDGVAGTQYF. Written as DNA, the CDR3 is TGCAGCGTTGAAGATTCCTTGGGGGACAGGGACGGTGTGGCAGGTACGCAGTATTTT.

To note about this clonotype: As the CDR3 is not closed by the conserved phenylalanine or tryptophan, this likely results from a read error. The V call is TRBV29-1, the J call TRBJ1-2, with 9 nucleotides matching TRBD1. V was clipped by 8 bases and J by 7 bases; unmatched bases: 8. The CDR3 length is 12 residues. Germline CDR1 and CDR2: SQVTM and ANQGSEA. CDR3 DNA sequence: TGCAGCACATTAACAGGGGGCCTTGGCTACACCTAC. Residues: CSTLTGGLGYTY.

The V and J genes are TRBV20-1 and TRBJ2-3; D may be TRBD1 (5 bases). The CDR3 loop spans 14 amino acids. The V end lost 0 bases, the J end lost 2 bases, and 9 bases lay between the germline ends. Germline CDR1 reads DFQATT; CDR2 reads SNEGSKA (reference sequence). CDR3 protein: CSARDREHTDTQYF. The CDR3, as DNA: TGCAGTGCTAGAGACAGGGAACACACAGATACGCAGTATTTT.

This clonotype came up many times. The chain employs TRBV4-2 and TRBJ2-2, with 7 bases that match TRBD2. Germline loops: CDR1 LGHNA, CDR2 YNFKEQ. Germline trimming cut 1 base from V and 7 bases from J; bases unmatched to any gene: 6. The CDR3 has 15 amino acids. CDR3 sequence (DNA): TGTGCCAGCAGCCAAGCCGGGACTACACACGGGGAGCTGTTTTTT. Translation gives CASSQAGTTHGELFF.

The V call is TRBV3-1, the J call TRBJ2-1, with a possible D match to TRBD2 (6 bases). Germline V gene data show CDR1 as LGHDT and CDR2 as YNNKEL (reference sequence). V shed 0 bases and J shed 7 bases, with 16 bases lying between them. There are 16 residues in the CDR3. The CDR3 loop is CASSQDPEWAGNEQFF. CDR3 sequence (DNA): TGTGCCAGCAGCCAAGATCCTGAATGGGCGGGGAATGAGCAGTTCTTC.

This chain uses TRBV29-1 with TRBJ2-1; D might be TRBD2 (7 bases). The CDR3 has 13 amino acids. Germline V gives CDR1 SQVTM, CDR2 ANQGSEA. Trimming removed 7 bases from V and 12 bases from J, with 22 bases in between. In DNA form, the CDR3 reads TGCAGCGAGGGCGGGGGCGACACAATGAGGCAGTTCTTC. Translating it yields CSEGGGDTMRQFF.

V is TRBV6-1 and J is TRBJ2-3, with D unresolved. CDR3 length equals 13 residues. The germline V gene encodes CDR1 MNHNS and CDR2 SASEGT. Trimming cost V 6 bases and J 3 bases, with 10 bases left between them. DNA for the CDR3: TGTGCCAGCAGGGCAGTAAAAACAGATACGCAGTATTTT. Translating it yields CASRAVKTDTQYF.